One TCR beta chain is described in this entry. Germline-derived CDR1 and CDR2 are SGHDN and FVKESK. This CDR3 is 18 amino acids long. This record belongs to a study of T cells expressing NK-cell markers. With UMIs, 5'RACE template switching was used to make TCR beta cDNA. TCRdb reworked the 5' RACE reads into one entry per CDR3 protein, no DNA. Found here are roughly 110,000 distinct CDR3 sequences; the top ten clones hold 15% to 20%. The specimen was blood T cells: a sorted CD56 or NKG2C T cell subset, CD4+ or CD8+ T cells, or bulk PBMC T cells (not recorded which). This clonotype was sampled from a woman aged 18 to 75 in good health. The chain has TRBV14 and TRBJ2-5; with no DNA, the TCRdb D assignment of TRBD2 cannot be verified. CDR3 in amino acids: CASSQDPGLAVPQETQYF.